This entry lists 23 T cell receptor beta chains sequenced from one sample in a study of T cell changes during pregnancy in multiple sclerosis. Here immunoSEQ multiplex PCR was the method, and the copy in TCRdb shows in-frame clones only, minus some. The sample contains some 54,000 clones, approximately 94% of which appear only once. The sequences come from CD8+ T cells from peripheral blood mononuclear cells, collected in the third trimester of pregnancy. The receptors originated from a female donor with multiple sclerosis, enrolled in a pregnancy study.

The CDR3 protein is CARTHGQENTGELFF. In DNA form, the CDR3 reads TGTGCCAGAACCCACGGACAGGAGAACACCGGGGAGCTGTTTTTT. The chain recombines TRBV19 with TRBJ2-2; 7 bases match TRBD1. CDR3 length: 15 residues. The ends lost 9 bases at V and 1 base at J; junction bases unmatched: 8. Germline lookup yields CDR1 LNHDA and CDR2 SQIVND (reference sequence).

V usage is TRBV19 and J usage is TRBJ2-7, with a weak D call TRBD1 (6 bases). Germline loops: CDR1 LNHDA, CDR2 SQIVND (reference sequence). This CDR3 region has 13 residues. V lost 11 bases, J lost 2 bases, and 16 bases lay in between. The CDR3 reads CASSDRPPYEQYF. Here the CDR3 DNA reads TGTGCCTCTTCGGACAGACCACCCTACGAGCAGTACTTC. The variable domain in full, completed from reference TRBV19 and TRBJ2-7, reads DGGITQSPKYLFRKEGQNVTLSCEQNLNHDAMYWYRQDPGQGLRLIYYSQIVNDFQKGDIAEGYSVSREKKESFPLTVTSAQKNPTAFYLCASSDRPPYEQYFGPGTRLTVT.

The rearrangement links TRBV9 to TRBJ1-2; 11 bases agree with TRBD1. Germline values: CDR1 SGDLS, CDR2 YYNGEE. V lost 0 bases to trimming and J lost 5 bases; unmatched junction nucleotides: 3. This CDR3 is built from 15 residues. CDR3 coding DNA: TGTGCCAGCAGCGTAGTAGGGACAGGGGGATATGGCTACACCTTC. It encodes CASSVVGTGGYGYTF.

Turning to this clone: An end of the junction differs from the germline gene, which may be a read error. CDR3 loop: CASSSGTGVGYEQYF. In DNA form, the CDR3 reads TGTGCTAGCAGCTCCGGGACAGGGGTCGGCTACGAGCAGTACTTC. The V call is TRBV7-7, the J call TRBJ2-7, with 10 bases aligning to TRBD1. The CDR3 totals 15 residues. Looked up from germline, CDR1 is SSHAT and CDR2 is FNYEAQ (reference sequence).

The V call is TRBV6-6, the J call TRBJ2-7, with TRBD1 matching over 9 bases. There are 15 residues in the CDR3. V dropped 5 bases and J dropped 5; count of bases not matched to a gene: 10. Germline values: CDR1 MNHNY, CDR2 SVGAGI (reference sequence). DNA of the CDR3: TGTGCCAGCAGTCTAATACAGGGGGCTGTAAACGAGCAGTACTTC. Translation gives CASSLIQGAVNEQYF.

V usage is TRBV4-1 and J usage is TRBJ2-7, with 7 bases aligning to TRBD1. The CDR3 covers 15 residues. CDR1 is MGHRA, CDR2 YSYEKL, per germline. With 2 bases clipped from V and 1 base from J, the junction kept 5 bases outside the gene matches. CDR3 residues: CASSQQQGPSYEQYF. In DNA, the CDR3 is TGCGCCAGCAGCCAACAACAGGGGCCTTCCTACGAGCAGTACTTC.

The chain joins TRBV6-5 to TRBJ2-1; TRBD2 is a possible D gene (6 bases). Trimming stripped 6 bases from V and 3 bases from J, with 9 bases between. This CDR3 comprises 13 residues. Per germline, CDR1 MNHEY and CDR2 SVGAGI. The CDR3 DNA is TGTGCCAGCAGAGGGACTTTCTACAATGAGCAGTTCTTC. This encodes CASRGTFYNEQFF.

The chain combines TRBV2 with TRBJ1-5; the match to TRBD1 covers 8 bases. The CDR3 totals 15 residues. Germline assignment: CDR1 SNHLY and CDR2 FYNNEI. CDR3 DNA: TGTGCAACTGCGCAGGGGGCGGAGGGCAATCAGCCCCAGCATTTT. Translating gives CATAQGAEGNQPQHF.

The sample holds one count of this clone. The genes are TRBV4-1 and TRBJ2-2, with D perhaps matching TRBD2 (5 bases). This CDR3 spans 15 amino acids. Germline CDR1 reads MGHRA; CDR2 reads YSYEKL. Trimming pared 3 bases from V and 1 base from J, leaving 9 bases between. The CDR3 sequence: CASSQRSENTGELFF. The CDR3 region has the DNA TGCGCCAGCAGCCAGCGTAGCGAGAACACCGGGGAGCTGTTTTTT.

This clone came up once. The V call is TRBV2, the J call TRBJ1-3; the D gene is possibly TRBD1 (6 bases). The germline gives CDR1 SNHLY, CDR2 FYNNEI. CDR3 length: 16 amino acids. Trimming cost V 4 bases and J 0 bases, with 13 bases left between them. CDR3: CASSGSDRRSGNTIYF. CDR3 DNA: TGTGCCAGCAGTGGGTCCGACAGGCGCTCTGGAAACACCATATATTTT.

The CDR3 loop reads CASSGATSEVYEQYF. As DNA, the CDR3 is TGTGCCAGCAGCGGGGCGACTAGCGAGGTCTACGAGCAGTACTTC. J is TRBJ2-7 and V is TRBV9; the match to TRBD2 covers 8 bases. CDR1 is SGDLS and CDR2 is YYNGEE in the germline V gene. This CDR3 spans 15 amino acids. V lost 3 bases and J lost 3; bases outside the gene matches: 8.

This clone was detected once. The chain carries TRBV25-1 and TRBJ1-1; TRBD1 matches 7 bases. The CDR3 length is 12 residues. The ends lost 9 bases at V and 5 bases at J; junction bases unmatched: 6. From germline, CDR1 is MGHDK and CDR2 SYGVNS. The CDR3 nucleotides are TGTGCCAGTTCACAGGGGCGAACTGAAGCTTTCTTT. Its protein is CASSQGRTEAFF.

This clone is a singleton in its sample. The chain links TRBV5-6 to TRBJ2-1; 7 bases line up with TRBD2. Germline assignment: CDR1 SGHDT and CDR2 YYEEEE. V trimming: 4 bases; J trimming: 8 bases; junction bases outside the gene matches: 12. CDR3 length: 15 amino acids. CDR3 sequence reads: CASSEFRGSVDEQFF. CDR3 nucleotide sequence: TGTGCCAGCAGCGAATTTCGCGGGAGCGTCGATGAGCAGTTCTTC.

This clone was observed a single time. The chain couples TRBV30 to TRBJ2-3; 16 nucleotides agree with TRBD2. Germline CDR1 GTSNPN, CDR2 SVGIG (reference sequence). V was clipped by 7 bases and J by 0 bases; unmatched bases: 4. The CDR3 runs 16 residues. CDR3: CASGTSGRVSTDTQYF. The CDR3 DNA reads TGTGCCTCCGGGACTAGCGGGAGGGTTAGCACAGATACGCAGTATTTT. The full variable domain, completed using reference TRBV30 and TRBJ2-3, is SQTIHQWPATLVQPVGSPLSLECTVEGTSNPNLYWYRQAAGRGLQLLFYSVGIGQISSEVPQNLSASRPQDRQFILSSKKLLLSDSGFYLCASGTSGRVSTDTQYFGPGTRLTVL.

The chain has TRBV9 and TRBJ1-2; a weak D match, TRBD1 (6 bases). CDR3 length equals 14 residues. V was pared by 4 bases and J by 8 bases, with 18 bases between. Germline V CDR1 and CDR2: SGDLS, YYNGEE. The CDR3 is CASSLNSGHWGYTF. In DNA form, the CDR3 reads TGTGCCAGCAGCCTGAACTCGGGACACTGGGGCTACACCTTC.

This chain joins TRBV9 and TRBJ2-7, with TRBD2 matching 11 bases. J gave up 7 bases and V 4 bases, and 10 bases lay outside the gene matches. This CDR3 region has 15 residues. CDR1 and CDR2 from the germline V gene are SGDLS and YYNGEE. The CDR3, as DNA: TGTGCCAGCAGCCTTCGTAGCGGGAGGGCCGGGGAGCAGTACTTC. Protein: CASSLRSGRAGEQYF.

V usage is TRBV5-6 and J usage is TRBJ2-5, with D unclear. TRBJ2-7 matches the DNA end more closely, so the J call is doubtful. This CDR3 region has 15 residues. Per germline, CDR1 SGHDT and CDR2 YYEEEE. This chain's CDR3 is CASSFAQSKTYEQYF. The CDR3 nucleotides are TGTGCCAGCAGCTTCGCACAGTCAAAAACCTACGAGCAGTACTTC.

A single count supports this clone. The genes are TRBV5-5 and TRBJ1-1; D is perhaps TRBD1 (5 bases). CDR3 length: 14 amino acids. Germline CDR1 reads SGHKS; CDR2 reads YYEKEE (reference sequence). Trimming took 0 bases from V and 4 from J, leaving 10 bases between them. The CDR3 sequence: CASSLDWGGTEAFF. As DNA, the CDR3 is TGTGCCAGCAGCTTGGATTGGGGGGGCACTGAAGCTTTCTTT.

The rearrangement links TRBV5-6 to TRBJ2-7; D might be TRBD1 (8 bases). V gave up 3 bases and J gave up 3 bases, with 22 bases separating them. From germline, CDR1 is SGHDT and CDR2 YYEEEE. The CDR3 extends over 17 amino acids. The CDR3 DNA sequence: TGTGCCAGCAGCTACTACTTACAGGGGGGGCAGAGCTACGAGCAGTACTTC. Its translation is CASSYYLQGGQSYEQYF.

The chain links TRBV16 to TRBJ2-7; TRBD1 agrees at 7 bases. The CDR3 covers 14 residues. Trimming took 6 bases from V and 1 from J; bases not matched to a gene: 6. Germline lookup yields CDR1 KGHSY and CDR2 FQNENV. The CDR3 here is CASSQTGKSYEQYF. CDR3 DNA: TGTGCCAGCAGTCAGACAGGGAAGTCCTACGAGCAGTACTTC.

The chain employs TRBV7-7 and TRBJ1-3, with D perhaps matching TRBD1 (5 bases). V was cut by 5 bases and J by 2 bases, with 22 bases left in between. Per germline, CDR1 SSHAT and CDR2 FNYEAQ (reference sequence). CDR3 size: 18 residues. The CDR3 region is CASSHRDSTKMTGNTIYF. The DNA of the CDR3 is TGTGCCAGCAGCCACCGAGACAGCACCAAAATGACTGGAAACACCATATATTTT.

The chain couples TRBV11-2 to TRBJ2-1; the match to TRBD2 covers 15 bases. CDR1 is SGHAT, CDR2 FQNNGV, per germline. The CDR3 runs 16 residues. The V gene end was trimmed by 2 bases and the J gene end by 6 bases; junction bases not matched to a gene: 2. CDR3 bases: TGTGCCAGCAGCTTAAGGACTAGCGGGAGGGCCAATGAGCAGTTCTTC. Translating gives CASSLRTSGRANEQFF.

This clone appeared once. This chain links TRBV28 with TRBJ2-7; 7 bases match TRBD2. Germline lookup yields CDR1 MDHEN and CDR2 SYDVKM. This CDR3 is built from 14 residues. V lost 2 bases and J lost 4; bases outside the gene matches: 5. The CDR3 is CASSLLAEKYEQYF. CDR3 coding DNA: TGTGCCAGCAGTTTACTAGCGGAGAAATACGAGCAGTACTTC.